Below are 30 T cell receptor beta chains sequenced from a single sample in a study of T-cell memory formation after mild COVID-19. One entry per CDR3 protein, called by TCRdb with MiXCR from the 5' RACE reads. The sample consists of about 120,000 distinct CDR3 sequences, about 24% of them appearing once. The sample consisted of PBMCs or a T cell subset sorted from them (not recorded which). These receptors were collected from a man aged 18 to 29 who had mild COVID-19 (a few samples of this study predate the infection). Cell type and time point are not known.

This clonotype was seen more than once but under ten times. The chain employs TRBV6-2 or TRBV6-3 and TRBJ2-5; D is tentatively TRBD1 or TRBD2 (6 bases each). V dropped 4 bases and J dropped 2 bases, with 14 bases sitting between them. The V gene's germline CDR1 is MNHEY and CDR2 SVGEGT. CDR3 length: 15 amino acids. The CDR3 is CASSWTRRGQETQYF. As DNA, the CDR3 is TGTGCCAGCAGTTGGACGAGGAGGGGGCAAGAGACCCAGTACTTC.

The CDR3 coding sequence is TGTGCCAGCAGTGAAGCGCTCGGACAGATGAACTATGGCTACACCTTC. Its protein product is CASSEALGQMNYGYTF. The chain links TRBV2 to TRBJ1-2; a possible D gene is TRBD1 (6 bases). The V end lost 0 bases, the J end lost 2 bases, and 13 bases lay between the germline ends. The CDR3 contains 16 residues. Germline values: CDR1 SNHLY, CDR2 FYNNEI.

This clonotype was seen a handful of times. This sequence joins TRBV7-9 and TRBJ2-7; 8 nucleotides match TRBD2. After removal of 8 bases from V and 6 bases from J, the junction contained 12 bases not matched to a gene. The CDR3 has 14 amino acids. Germline CDR1 is SEHNR and CDR2 is FQNEAQ (reference sequence). CDR3 protein: CASVREGFGVEQYF. In DNA, the CDR3 is TGTGCCAGCGTCCGGGAGGGATTCGGAGTCGAGCAGTACTTC.

This clonotype was seen a handful of times. V and J are TRBV13 and TRBJ1-1; TRBD1 matches at 7 bases. CDR3 size: 14 residues. V was pared by 2 bases and J by 7 bases, with 7 bases of the junction left unmatched. Germline loops: CDR1 PRHDT, CDR2 FYEKMQ (reference sequence). CDR3 region: CASSLRGQRYEAFF. The CDR3 DNA is TGTGCCAGCAGCTTAAGGGGACAGAGGTATGAAGCTTTCTTT.

The rearrangement joins TRBV7-9 to TRBJ1-5, with D perhaps TRBD1 (5 bases). Per germline, CDR1 SEHNR and CDR2 FQNEAQ (reference sequence). The CDR3 is 14 residues long. Trimming took off 5 bases at V and 6 bases at J, with 14 bases between the two ends. The CDR3 sequence is CASSAGGRGQPQHF. The CDR3 region has the DNA TGTGCCAGCAGCGCGGGGGGAAGAGGTCAGCCCCAGCATTTT. Variable domain in full (rest from reference TRBV7-9 and TRBJ1-5): DTGVSQNPRHKITKRGQNVTFRCDPISEHNRLYWYRQTLGQGPEFLTYFQNEAQLEKSRLLSDRFSAERPKGSFSTLEIQRTEQGDSAMYLCASSAGGRGQPQHFGDGTRLSIL.

This clonotype was seen a few times. The gene calls are TRBV7-9 and TRBJ2-3; D unclear. Germline V gene lookup returns CDR1 SEHNR and CDR2 FQNEAQ (reference sequence). Trimming stripped 3 bases from V and 0 bases from J, with 10 bases between. The CDR3 runs to 15 residues. This CDR3 reads CASSFILGSTDTQYF. Here the CDR3 DNA reads TGTGCCAGCAGCTTTATACTCGGGAGCACAGATACGCAGTATTTT.

This clonotype was counted many times. V gene TRBV12-3 or TRBV12-4 combines with J gene TRBJ2-3, with TRBD2 identical over 9 bases. This CDR3 comprises 15 residues. After removal of 4 bases from V and 4 bases from J, the junction contained 6 bases not matched to a gene. The CDR3 here is CASSSSGGFADTQYF. CDR3 bases: TGTGCCAGCAGTTCCAGCGGGGGGTTTGCAGATACGCAGTATTTT.

The chain employs TRBV12-3 or TRBV12-4 and TRBJ2-3; D is undetermined. Trimming stripped 6 bases from V and 2 bases from J, with 6 bases between. CDR3 length equals 12 residues. CDR3 nucleotide sequence: TGTGCCAGCAGCCGGGCCACAGATACGCAGTATTTT. Translating gives CASSRATDTQYF.

In its sample, this clonotype was seen a few times. CDR3 nucleotide sequence: TGTGCCAGTAGTATTGGGGCACTTGAAGCTTTCTTT. It yields the protein CASSIGALEAFF. V gene TRBV19 combines with J gene TRBJ1-1; a weak D match, TRBD1 (5 bases). The germline V and J ends were trimmed by 3 bases and 7 bases, with 9 bases remaining between them. In germline, CDR1 is LNHDA, CDR2 SQIVND (reference sequence). The CDR3 totals 12 residues.

This rearrangement joins TRBV4-1 to TRBJ1-1; TRBD1 aligns across 9 bases. Germline V gene lookup returns CDR1 MGHRA and CDR2 YSYEKL. The CDR3 spans 14 residues. V gave up 4 bases and J gave up 6 bases; unmatched junction bases: 6. The CDR3 sequence is CASSRETGGPEAFF. DNA for the CDR3: TGCGCCAGCAGCCGAGAGACAGGGGGTCCTGAAGCTTTCTTT.

The chain is built from TRBV7-3 and TRBJ2-1; TRBD1 agrees at 9 bases. There are 16 residues in the CDR3. CDR1 and CDR2 from the germline V gene are SGHTA and FQGTGA. The junction had 11 bases not matched to a gene; V was cut back by 4 bases and J by 7 bases. CDR3 loop: CASSSPGTGLKNEQFF. CDR3 DNA sequence: TGTGCCAGCAGCTCCCCCGGGACAGGGTTAAAAAATGAGCAGTTCTTC. Combining the CDR3 with reference TRBV7-3 and TRBJ2-1 gives the whole variable domain GAGVSQTPSNKVTEKGKYVELRCDPISGHTALYWYRQSLGQGPEFLIYFQGTGAADDSGLPNDRFFAVRPEGSVSTLKIQRTERGDSAVYLCASSSPGTGLKNEQFFGPGTRLTVL.

This clonotype was seen only a few times. The rearrangement links TRBV6-2 or TRBV6-3 to TRBJ2-6; possibly TRBD1 for D (6 bases). CDR3 length equals 17 residues. The ends were cut back, 10 bases at V and 2 bases at J, with 21 bases in the middle. Germline lookup yields CDR1 MNHEY and CDR2 SVGEGT. CDR3 coding DNA: TGTGCCACCTTAATACAGGGTTATAGCCCTGGGGCCAACGTCCTGACTTTC. It specifies CATLIQGYSPGANVLTF.

The V call is TRBV7-2, the J call TRBJ2-3; TRBD2 is a possible D gene (7 bases). This CDR3 contains 16 residues. CDR1 and CDR2 (germline): SGHTA, FQGNSA. The V end lost 1 base, the J end lost 1 base, and 12 bases lay between the germline ends. The CDR3 bases are TGTGCCAGCAGCTTAGTGGGGGGGCAAGGCACAGATACGCAGTATTTT. Translated, it gives CASSLVGGQGTDTQYF.

There are a few counts of this clonotype. The V call is TRBV7-9, the J call TRBJ1-2; 7 bases are shared with TRBD1. The J segment lost 2 bases and the V segment lost 3 bases, leaving 3 bases of the junction unmatched. Germline CDR1 is SEHNR and CDR2 is FQNEAQ (reference sequence). The length of the CDR3 is 14 residues. CDR3 in amino acids: CASSLGQYNYGYTF. Written as DNA, the CDR3 is TGTGCCAGCAGCTTGGGACAGTACAACTATGGCTACACCTTC.

The chain links TRBV19 to TRBJ2-7; D call uncertain. CDR1 LNHDA and CDR2 SQIVND come from the germline V gene (reference sequence). The CDR3 is 14 amino acids. Between the trimmed V and J ends, which lost 5 bases and 0 bases, there was a span of 11 bases. The CDR3 DNA is TGTGCCAGTAGTGCGGCAGTCGTCTCCTACGAGCAGTACTTC. Translated: CASSAAVVSYEQYF.

The chain carries TRBV9 and TRBJ1-1; D unresolved. Germline V gene sequence: CDR1 SGDLS, CDR2 YYNGEE. Between the trimmed V and J ends, which lost 0 bases and 5 bases, there was a span of 8 bases. This CDR3 is 13 amino acids long. CDR3 amino acids: CASSVGGRTEAFF. For the CDR3, the DNA is TGTGCCAGCAGCGTAGGAGGAAGGACTGAAGCTTTCTTT.

The CDR3 DNA sequence: TGTGCCAGCAGCTTAGGTCGGGGGGACTTCACCGGGGAGCTGTTTTTT. This sequence encodes CASSLGRGDFTGELFF. This sequence joins TRBV7-2 and TRBJ2-2, with 7 bases lining up with TRBD2. Germline CDR1 and CDR2: SGHTA and FQGNSA. J lost 4 bases, V lost 1 base, and 6 bases had no gene match. The CDR3 sequence is 16 residues long.

The chain links TRBV7-9 to TRBJ2-3; no clear D gene. V lost 3 bases, J lost 0 bases, and 10 bases lay in between. The CDR3 is made up of 15 amino acids. Germline CDR1 SEHNR, CDR2 FQNEAQ (reference sequence). CDR3 amino acids: CASSLTVTSTDTQYF. The CDR3 DNA follows: TGTGCCAGCAGCTTGACTGTTACTAGCACAGATACGCAGTATTTT.

In its sample, this clonotype was seen a few times. V usage is TRBV7-9 and J usage is TRBJ2-3; 7 nucleotides agree with TRBD1. CDR3 length equals 14 residues. J lost 4 bases, V lost 5 bases, and 6 bases had no gene match. Germline loops: CDR1 SEHNR, CDR2 FQNEAQ (reference sequence). CDR3 amino acids: CASSIQGRPDTQYF. In DNA form, the CDR3 reads TGTGCCAGCAGCATACAGGGGCGTCCAGATACGCAGTATTTT.

This clonotype was detected only a few times. The chain employs TRBV5-1 and TRBJ2-2, with TRBD1 as a possible D gene (6 bases). The CDR3 contains 15 residues. V dropped 6 bases and J dropped 2 bases, with 14 bases sitting between them. Germline V gives CDR1 SGHRS, CDR2 YFSETQ. CDR3 nucleotides: TGCGCCAGCAACAAGGGACACCTTAACACCGGGGAGCTGTTTTTT. Translated, it gives CASNKGHLNTGELFF. The whole variable domain, filled in from reference TRBV5-1 and TRBJ2-2, reads KAGVTQTPRYLIKTRGQQVTLSCSPISGHRSVSWYQQTPGQGLQFLFEYFSETQRNKGNFPGRFSGRQFSNSRSEMNVSTLELGDSALYLCASNKGHLNTGELFFGEGSRLTVL.

This clonotype showed up just a few times. The chain couples TRBV24-1 to TRBJ2-3, with D perhaps being TRBD1 or TRBD2 (6 bases each). V lost 6 bases and J 4 bases, leaving 10 bases between the germline ends. This CDR3 contains 13 residues. Germline CDR1 reads KGHDR; CDR2 reads SFDVKD. CDR3 DNA sequence: TGTGCCACCAGTAGGGGGGCGGCAGATACGCAGTATTTT. Translated, it gives CATSRGAADTQYF.

A few counts support this clonotype. This chain joins TRBV13 and TRBJ2-7, with no clear D. In germline, CDR1 is PRHDT, CDR2 FYEKMQ (reference sequence). This CDR3 contains 13 residues. V dropped 5 bases and J dropped 0 bases, with 8 bases sitting between them. The CDR3 sequence is CASSPWSSYEQYF. CDR3 nucleotides: TGTGCCAGCAGCCCTTGGAGCTCCTACGAGCAGTACTTC.

The chain couples TRBV9 to TRBJ1-5, with TRBD1 matching 7 bases. This CDR3 is 15 amino acids long. Trimming took 0 bases from V and 5 from J; bases not matched to a gene: 5. Germline V lookup: CDR1 SGDLS, CDR2 YYNGEE. CDR3 region: CASSVGGQGDQPQHF. CDR3 nucleotides: TGTGCCAGCAGCGTAGGGGGGCAGGGGGATCAGCCCCAGCATTTT.

The gene calls are TRBV5-1 and TRBJ2-7, with TRBD1 identical over 8 bases. This CDR3 region has 14 residues. Germline CDR1 and CDR2: SGHRS and YFSETQ. After removal of 7 bases from V and 2 bases from J, the junction contained 8 bases not matched to a gene. The CDR3 nucleotides read TGCGCCAGCTCGGTCACAGGGGGTGCCTACGAGCAGTACTTC. Translation gives CASSVTGGAYEQYF.

The chain links TRBV20-1 to TRBJ2-5; 12 nucleotides agree with TRBD2. This CDR3 comprises 16 residues. Germline V gives CDR1 DFQATT, CDR2 SNEGSKA (reference sequence). V gave up 5 bases and J gave up 6 bases; unmatched junction bases: 13. CDR3 in DNA: TGCAGTGCTGGATACCGACTAGCGGGGGCGGGGAAGACCCAGTACTTC. This encodes CSAGYRLAGAGKTQYF.

V gene TRBV12-3 or TRBV12-4 combines with J gene TRBJ2-7; D might be TRBD2 (6 bases). Trimming removed 4 bases from V and 1 base from J, with 11 bases in between. The CDR3 sequence is 14 residues long. CDR3 sequence: CASSSGLDSYEQYF. In DNA form, the CDR3 reads TGTGCCAGCAGTTCGGGACTCGATTCCTACGAGCAGTACTTC.

This clonotype was seen only a few times. The J gene is TRBJ1-2, the V gene TRBV6-2 or TRBV6-3; D is unresolved. The CDR3 contains 13 residues. CDR1 is MNHEY, CDR2 SVGEGT, per germline. V gave up 2 bases and J gave up 4 bases, with 8 bases separating them. The CDR3: CASSYGPVYGYTF. The CDR3 bases are TGTGCCAGCAGTTACGGACCGGTCTATGGCTACACCTTC.

V gene TRBV7-2 combines with J gene TRBJ2-5; TRBD2 matches 7 bases. V trimming: 2 bases; J trimming: 7 bases; junction bases outside the gene matches: 7. CDR3 length equals 14 residues. Germline assignment: CDR1 SGHTA and CDR2 FQGNSA. CDR3 protein: CASSLRGDEVTQYF. The CDR3 nucleotides are TGTGCCAGCAGCTTACGGGGGGACGAGGTGACCCAGTACTTC.

Only a few counts were recorded for this clonotype. The chain uses TRBV5-1 and TRBJ2-5; D is unclear. The CDR3 is 14 amino acids. Trimming shortened V by 0 bases and J by 5 bases, and 11 bases separated the two germline ends. CDR1 and CDR2 (germline): SGHRS, YFSETQ. Written as DNA, the CDR3 is TGCGCCAGCAGCTTGGCCGATCTGAGGGAGACCCAGTACTTC. Its protein product is CASSLADLRETQYF.

This clonotype was counted a few times. J is TRBJ2-1 and V is TRBV7-2; D is unclear. V gave up 1 base and J gave up 1 base, with 14 bases separating them. CDR1 and CDR2 from the germline V gene are SGHTA and FQGNSA. The length of the CDR3 is 17 residues. The CDR3 coding sequence is TGTGCCAGCAGCTTAGGCGGTAGACTTACATCCTACAATGAGCAGTTCTTC. Its translation is CASSLGGRLTSYNEQFF.